This TCR beta chain was sequenced for a study of cytomegalovirus exposure and HLA in healthy donors. A word on this clone: Its antigen is unknown.

Findings of the study overall: Cytomegalovirus association was listed for roughly 160 TCR beta chains. In a later analysis, TCR beta V- and J-gene trimming was associated with a missense DCLRE1C variant.

The primer mix had 60 Vbeta and 13 Jbeta primers. Sequenced by immunoSEQ multiplex PCR; TCRdb stores in-frame clones only, minus some. This sample carries roughly 180,000 clones, approximately 81% of them seen once, and the ten largest clones take 1%. This TCR derives from a boy aged 2 to 9 in good health and CMV-seronegative. The sequencing input was PBMCs.

CDR3 region: CASTDRGGTEAFF. CDR3 sequence (DNA): TGCGCCAGCACCGACAGGGGTGGCACTGAAGCTTTCTTT. The chain links TRBV4-1 to TRBJ1-1; 8 nucleotides line up with TRBD1. J gave up 4 bases and V 7 bases, and 5 bases lay outside the gene matches. CDR1 is MGHRA, CDR2 YSYEKL, per germline. The CDR3 is made up of 13 amino acids.